This T cell receptor (beta chain) was recovered during a study of neoadjuvant nivolumab and ipilimumab in lung cancer. Overall study findings and caveats: Compared with tumor-adjacent uninvolved lung, resected tumors showed greater richness and clonality. Only a single major-pathologic-response sample was available for clonality analysis. From pretherapy to surgery, tumor richness and clonality rose with dual therapy.

In regard to this clone: Its antigen is unknown.

The CDR3 totals 17 residues. The germline V gene has CDR1 SGHDT and CDR2 YYEEEE. Trimming cost V 4 bases and J 7 bases; bases outside gene matches: 14. Sequencing used immunoSEQ multiplex PCR; TCRdb keeps in-frame clones, though not all of them. This table holds some 5,600 clones, around 92% found once. The receptor was derived from an adult with non-small cell lung cancer. Some clones in this sample may be carry-over from other donors' samples. The starting material was blood, obtained after neoadjuvant nivolumab, alone or with ipilimumab, at or shortly before surgery. V gene TRBV5-6 combines with J gene TRBJ1-2; 12 nucleotides line up with TRBD1. The CDR3 DNA follows: TGTGCCAGCAGCCAACTAAAACCGGGACAGGGGGCTGGTGGCTACACCTTC. Translating it yields CASSQLKPGQGAGGYTF.